The rows below give T cell receptor beta chains drawn from one sample of a study of blood T cell repertoires in COVID-19. Assay used: immunoSEQ multiplex PCR; TCRdb lists only in-frame clones, some missing. The sample holds 370,000 or so clones, more than 65% seen once. Sequencing used peripheral blood. The receptor set was obtained from a human donor with acute or convalescent COVID-19. The donor label of this sample is uncertain. The CDR3 runs from the conserved cysteine through the conserved F or W. The D gene is left open where the match is weak. The size field is filled for only some rows; it gives once, few, many or a size class.

j_gene | abundance | v_gene | d_gene | CDR3nt | CDR3aa
TRBJ2-2 | NA | TRBV10-3 | TRBD1 | TGTGCCATCAGTGAAGGACAGGGACACACCGGGGAGCTGTTTTTT | CAISEGQGHTGELFF
TRBJ2-5 | NA | TRBV3-1/TRBV3-2 | TRBD1 | TGTGCCAGCGCTCATCTGACAGGGAAACAAGAGACCCAGTACTTC | CASAHLTGKQETQYF
TRBJ2-7 | NA | TRBV2 | NA | TGTGCCATCCTGACAGGGAGGTCATACGAGCAGTACTTC | CAILTGRSYEQYF
TRBJ1-2 | NA | TRBV5-6 | NA | TGTGCCAGCAGCTTGTGGGCAGCCATTAACTATGGCTACACCTTC | CASSLWAAINYGYTF
TRBJ2-7 | NA | TRBV6-5 | TRBD1 | TGTGCCAGCAGTCAGGGGGCGGGGGAGCAGTACTTC | CASSQGAGEQYF
TRBJ1-1 | once | TRBV4-1 | NA | TGCGCCAGCACCACTCAAGGGTGGACGAGAGGGCAGAACACTGAAGCTTTCTTT | CASTTQGWTRGQNTEAFF
TRBJ1-5 | NA | TRBV30 | NA | TGTGCCTGGAGTGAGGCAGGGTATAATCAGCCCCAGCATTTT | CAWSEAGYNQPQHF
TRBJ2-7 | NA | TRBV30 | TRBD1 | TGTGCCTGGAGCCGGGACAGAGTTTACGAGCAGTACTTC | CAWSRDRVYEQYF
TRBJ2-1 | few | TRBV5-1 | TRBD2 | TGCGCCAGCAGCCCAGGGACTAGCGGCTACTCCTACAATGAGCAGTTCTTC | CASSPGTSGYSYNEQFF
TRBJ2-7 | NA | TRBV2 | NA | TGTGCCAGCAGTGACCCCAGGCGCCTCCTCTACGAGCAGTACTTC | CASSDPRRLLYEQYF
TRBJ1-5 | NA | TRBV19 | TRBD1 | TGTGCCAGTAGTATCGACAGGGGGCTTTATCAGCCCCAGCATTTT | CASSIDRGLYQPQHF
TRBJ1-2 | NA | TRBV27 | NA | TGTGCCACCCGGGACACTTATGGCTACACCTTC | CATRDTYGYTF
TRBJ2-2 | few | TRBV7-6 | TRBD2 | TGTGCCAGCAGCTTAGCGTACCCTAGCGGGGACTTCACCGGGGAGCTGTTTTTT | CASSLAYPSGDFTGELFF
TRBJ1-6 | NA | TRBV9 | NA | TGTGCCAGCAGCGCGGAAATCGAGGGTTATTCACCCCTCCACTTT | CASSAEIEGYSPLHF
TRBJ1-6 | NA | TRBV5-6 | TRBD1 | TGTGCCAGCAGCTTCGGTGACAGGGACAATTCACCCCTCCACTTT | CASSFGDRDNSPLHF
TRBJ1-2 | NA | TRBV10-3 | TRBD1 | TGTGCCATCAGGGGGGACAGGGGAGGCTACACCTTC | CAIRGDRGGYTF
TRBJ1-6 | once | TRBV5-5 | NA | TGTGCCAGCAGCCACCCCGGCTCCTATAATTCACCCCTCCACTTT | CASSHPGSYNSPLHF